A single sample is the source of the 25 T cell receptor beta chains below, sequenced in a study of blood T cells in healthy people across ages. A second PCR of 7 to 11 cycles used a sample-barcoded 5' primer and a J-beta primer mix. One entry per CDR3 protein, called by TCRdb with MiXCR from the 5' RACE reads. Of around 670,000 distinct CDR3 sequences in the sample, around 31% were seen once. Material for sequencing was blood. These receptors originate from a woman older than 75 in good health.

With regard to this clonotype: A much bigger clone sits one base away, suggesting this may be a read error. The CDR3 DNA reads TGCGCCACCGGGGGGTACTACAATGAGCAGTACTTC. It codes for CATGGYYNEQYF. The rearrangement links TRBV5-1 to TRBJ2-7; the match to TRBD2 covers 7 bases. With 9 bases clipped from V and 7 bases from J, the junction kept 10 bases outside the gene matches. Germline CDR1 is SGHRS and CDR2 is YFSETQ. The CDR3 is 12 residues long.

The J gene is TRBJ2-7, the V gene TRBV7-2; D is tentatively TRBD1 or TRBD2 (5 bases each). Germline lookup yields CDR1 SGHTA and CDR2 FQGNSA. CDR3 length: 14 residues. Trimming took 5 bases from V and 2 from J, leaving 13 bases between them. CDR3 loop: CASSRGPTTYEQYF. For the CDR3, the DNA is TGTGCCAGCAGCCGGGGACCGACTACCTACGAGCAGTACTTC.

In this sample, this clonotype turned up once. This clone may be a read error of a much larger clone one base away. The CDR3 reads CASRLRAPGGYIF. The DNA of the CDR3 is TGTGCCAGCAGACTCCGGGCCCCGGGGGGCTACATCTTC. The chain uses TRBV2 and TRBJ1-2; D may be TRBD1 (6 bases). This CDR3 contains 13 residues. From germline, CDR1 is SNHLY and CDR2 FYNNEI.

To note about this clonotype: A much bigger clone sits one base away, suggesting this may be a read error. The V and J genes are TRBV12-3 or TRBV12-4 and TRBJ2-2, with 7 bases that match TRBD1. The CDR3 spans 15 residues. The DNA of the CDR3 is TGTGCCAGCAGGGTCGACAGGGTGAACACCGGGGAGCAGTTTTTT. Protein: CASRVDRVNTGEQFF.

This clonotype came up many times. V gene TRBV28 combines with J gene TRBJ2-5, with 11 nucleotides matching TRBD2. Germline CDR1 MDHEN, CDR2 SYDVKM. V shed 3 bases and J 2 bases; nucleotides not matched to a gene: 2. CDR3 size: 15 residues. CDR3 loop: CASSFLAGGQETQYF. The CDR3 DNA is TGTGCCAGCAGTTTCCTAGCGGGGGGACAAGAGACCCAGTACTTC.

This clonotype was seen a few times. The gene calls are TRBV6-6 and TRBJ2-7, with 9 bases identical to TRBD1. Matching the DNA end better, TRBJ2-5 makes the J call doubtful. The germline gives CDR1 MNHNY, CDR2 SVGAGI (reference sequence). The CDR3 is 15 residues long. CDR3 in amino acids: CASSAPGQGRETQYF. The CDR3 nucleotides read TGTGCCAGCAGTGCCCCCGGACAGGGGAGAGAGACCCAGTACTTC.

A note on this clonotype: This could be a read error, since a much larger clone is one nucleotide away. V and J are TRBV7-2 and TRBJ2-3, with a possible D match to TRBD2 (5 bases). Germline assignment: CDR1 SGHTA and CDR2 FQGNSA. The CDR3 is made up of 15 amino acids. The CDR3 here is CAGSSLAISTDTQYF. The CDR3 coding sequence is TGTGCCGGCAGCTCCCTAGCAATCAGCACAGATACGCAGTATTTT. The whole variable domain, filled in from reference TRBV7-2 and TRBJ2-3, reads GAGVSQSPSNKVTEKGKDVELRCDPISGHTALYWYRQSLGQGLEFLIYFQGNSAPDKSGLPSDRFSAERTGGSVSTLTIQRTQQEDSAVYLCAGSSLAISTDTQYFGPGTRLTVL.

This clonotype occurred many times. In nucleotides, the CDR3 is TGTGCCAGCAGCTTGGGTCTGGGGGACTCCTACGAGCAGTACTTC. Residues: CASSLGLGDSYEQYF. The rearrangement links TRBV5-6 to TRBJ2-7, with D perhaps being TRBD1 or TRBD2 (5 bases each). Trimming removed 0 bases at V and 0 bases at J, with 10 bases between. The CDR3 sequence is 15 residues long. CDR1 and CDR2 (germline): SGHDT, YYEEEE.

This clonotype was picked up a small number of times. This chain links TRBV27 with TRBJ1-1; TRBD1 might be the D (5 bases). The CDR3 contains 13 residues. V was trimmed by 6 bases and J by 2 bases, leaving 10 bases between them. Germline V gene sequence: CDR1 MNHEY, CDR2 SMNVEV (reference sequence). This chain's CDR3 is CASRFQGNTEAFF. CDR3 coding DNA: TGTGCCAGCAGGTTCCAGGGAAACACTGAAGCTTTCTTT.

V and J are TRBV9 and TRBJ1-6; 11 positions match TRBD1. Germline loops: CDR1 SGDLS, CDR2 YYNGEE. V trimming: 1 base; J trimming: 10 bases; junction bases outside the gene matches: 7. This CDR3 comprises 16 residues. In DNA form, the CDR3 reads TGTGCCAGCAGCGTAATTAGGACAGGGGGCGAATCACCCCTCCACTTT. This translates into CASSVIRTGGESPLHF. Full variable domain (outside the CDR3, taken from reference TRBV9 and TRBJ1-6): DSGVTQTPKHLITATGQRVTLRCSPRSGDLSVYWYQQSLDQGLQFLIQYYNGEERAKGNILERFSAQQFPDLHSELNLSSLELGDSALYFCASSVIRTGGESPLHFGNGTRLTVT.

V gene TRBV5-1 combines with J gene TRBJ2-5; 8 positions match TRBD2. Per the germline V gene, CDR1 is SGHRS and CDR2 is YFSETQ. The V gene end was trimmed by 1 base and the J gene end by 3 bases; junction bases not matched to a gene: 5. The CDR3 is 15 residues long. The CDR3 spells CASSLNVGGEETQYF. The CDR3 nucleotides are TGCGCCAGCAGCTTGAACGTCGGGGGGGAAGAGACCCAGTACTTC.

In DNA, the CDR3 is TGCGCCAGCAGCCAAAACAGGGGAACCGGGGAGCTGTTTTTT. It specifies CASSQNRGTGELFF. This chain uses TRBV4-3 with TRBJ2-2; 7 nucleotides line up with TRBD1. CDR3 size: 14 residues. Germline loops: CDR1 LGHNA, CDR2 YSLEER. The J segment lost 5 bases and the V segment lost 2 bases, leaving 2 bases of the junction unmatched.

This clonotype was counted ten times or more. The chain uses TRBV7-3 and TRBJ2-7; D unclear. Germline-derived CDR1 and CDR2 are SGHTA and FQGTGA. The V gene lost 1 base and the J gene lost 7 bases, with 11 bases spanning the gap. CDR3 length equals 13 residues. In DNA form, the CDR3 reads TGTGCCAGCAGCTTAAAGAAGGAAGGGGAGCAGTACTTC. It specifies CASSLKKEGEQYF.

The CDR3 bases are TGCAGTGCTAGAGGTCCGGGACAGGGTACCGCCTACGAGCAGTACTTC. Its protein product is CSARGPGQGTAYEQYF. The gene calls are TRBV20-1 and TRBJ2-4; 9 nucleotides match TRBD1. Matching the DNA end better, TRBJ2-7 makes the J call doubtful. Germline V CDR1 and CDR2: DFQATT, SNEGSKA (reference sequence). This CDR3 is built from 16 residues.

The chain recombines TRBV5-1 with TRBJ2-2; 10 bases align to TRBD2. The CDR3 extends over 16 amino acids. V lost 4 bases and J lost 4; bases outside the gene matches: 7. The germline V gene has CDR1 SGHRS and CDR2 YFSETQ. CDR3 sequence (DNA): TGCGCCAGCAGCCAAAGCGGGGGGGAAATCACCGGGGAGCTGTTTTTT. It codes for CASSQSGGEITGELFF.

The V call is TRBV7-9, the J call TRBJ2-7, with no clear D. TRBJ2-5 matches the DNA end more closely, so the J call is doubtful. Germline CDR1 SEHNR, CDR2 FQNEAQ (reference sequence). The length of the CDR3 is 14 residues. CDR3 loop: CASSLALDVETQYF. DNA for the CDR3: TGTGCCAGCAGCTTAGCGTTGGATGTGGAGACCCAGTACTTC.

The sample holds many counts of this clonotype. The chain employs TRBV10-3 and TRBJ2-7; D is tentatively TRBD1 or TRBD2 (6 bases each). Germline CDR1 ENHRY, CDR2 SYGVKD. Deletions cut 3 bases from V and 5 bases from J, with 17 bases between. This CDR3 has 15 residues. The CDR3 reads CAISDPGQPGDEQYF. CDR3 nucleotides: TGTGCCATCAGTGACCCCGGACAGCCGGGGGACGAGCAGTACTTC.

V gene TRBV20-1 combines with J gene TRBJ2-5; D is undetermined. The CDR3 contains 13 residues. The V gene's germline CDR1 is DFQATT and CDR2 SNEGSKA (reference sequence). V lost 3 bases, J lost 0 bases, and 8 bases lay in between. Here the CDR3 DNA reads TGCAGTGCTAGGATGCGGCACCAAGAGACCCAGTACTTC. It codes for CSARMRHQETQYF.

This clonotype was detected a few times. A read error may be the cause here, since a much bigger clone is one base away. This chain connects TRBV9 to TRBJ2-1; 14 bases are shared with TRBD2. V lost 4 bases and J lost 8; bases outside the gene matches: 8. Looked up from germline, CDR1 is SGDLS and CDR2 is YYNGEE. The length of the CDR3 is 16 residues. CDR3 region: CASSPRLAGGADEQFF. CDR3 nucleotide sequence: TGTGCCAGCAGCCCCAGACTAGCGGGGGGGGCCGATGAGCAGTTCTTC. Looking up the rest from reference TRBV9 and TRBJ2-1 gives the full variable domain: DSGVTQTPKHLITATGQRVTLRCSPRSGDLSVYWYQQSLDQGLQFLIQYYNGEERAKGNILERFSAQQFPDLHSELNLSSLELGDSALYFCASSPRLAGGADEQFFGPGTRLTVL.

As for this clonotype: Mismatch with germline at one junction end may stem from a read error. The V call is TRBV19, the J call TRBJ1-4; D call uncertain. Germline V gene lookup returns CDR1 LNHDA and CDR2 SQIVND (reference sequence). The CDR3 has 14 amino acids. The DNA of the CDR3 is TGTGCCGGTAGCTCTGGGCGGGAAAATGAAAAACTGTTTTTT. Translation gives CAGSSGRENEKLFF.

Only a few counts were recorded for this clonotype. A much larger clone lies a single base off, so this may be a read error. The chain recombines TRBV12-3 or TRBV12-4 with TRBJ2-3; 8 positions match TRBD1. This CDR3 region has 16 residues. The CDR3 loop reads CASSWGTGTSTDAQYF. The CDR3 nucleotides read TGTGCCAGCAGTTGGGGGACAGGAACTAGCACAGATGCGCAGTATTTT.

Comment on this clonotype: Sequence at one end of the junction differs from germline and may be a read error. The chain joins TRBV7-9 to TRBJ1-1; D remains ambiguous. CDR1 is SEHNR and CDR2 is FQNEAQ in the germline V gene (reference sequence). The CDR3 consists of 12 residues. The CDR3 region is CATSLPLRPAFF. For the CDR3, the DNA is TGTGCCACCAGCTTACCTCTGCGCCCGGCTTTCTTT.

Turning to this clonotype: Just one base apart from a much larger clone, this may be a read error. This chain links TRBV20-1 with TRBJ1-3; TRBD1 matches 11 bases. This CDR3 region has 12 residues. The germline V gene encodes CDR1 DFQATT and CDR2 SNEGSKA (reference sequence). The CDR3 loop is CSVGTGGNTRYF. The CDR3 region has the DNA TGCAGTGTTGGGACAGGGGGAAACACCAGATATTTT.

The chain couples TRBV5-1 to TRBJ2-2; D is ambiguous. The CDR3 sequence is 16 residues long. Germline V gene lookup returns CDR1 SGHRS and CDR2 YFSETQ. V lost 3 bases and J lost 0, with 12 bases in between. Written as DNA, the CDR3 is TGCGCCAGCAGCTCACTACAGCAAGCGAACACCGGGGAGCTGTTTTTT. This gives the protein CASSSLQQANTGELFF.

In its sample, this clonotype was seen many times. V and J are TRBV20-1 and TRBJ1-5; D is ambiguous. The CDR3 has 15 residues. Trimming cost V 0 bases and J 4 bases, with 13 bases left between them. The germline gives CDR1 DFQATT, CDR2 SNEGSKA (reference sequence). CDR3 bases: TGCAGTGCTAGAGATTTTAAGGGAGGGAATCAGCCCCAGCATTTT. It translates to CSARDFKGGNQPQHF.